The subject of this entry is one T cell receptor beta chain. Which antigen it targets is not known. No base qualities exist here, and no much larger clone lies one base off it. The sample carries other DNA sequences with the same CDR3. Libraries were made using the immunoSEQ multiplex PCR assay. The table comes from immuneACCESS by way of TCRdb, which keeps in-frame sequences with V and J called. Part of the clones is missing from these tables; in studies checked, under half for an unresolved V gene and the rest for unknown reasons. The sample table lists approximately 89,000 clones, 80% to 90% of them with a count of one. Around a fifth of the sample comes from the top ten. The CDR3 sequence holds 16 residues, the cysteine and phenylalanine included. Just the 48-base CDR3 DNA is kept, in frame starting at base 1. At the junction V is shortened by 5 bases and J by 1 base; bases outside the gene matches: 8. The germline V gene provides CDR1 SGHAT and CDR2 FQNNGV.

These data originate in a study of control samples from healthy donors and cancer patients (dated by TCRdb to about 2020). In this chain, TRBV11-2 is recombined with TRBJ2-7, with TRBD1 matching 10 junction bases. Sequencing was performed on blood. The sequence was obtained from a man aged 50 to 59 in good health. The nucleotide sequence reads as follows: TGTGCCAGCAGCGGAAAAGAGGGACAGGGGTCCTACGAGCAGTACTTC. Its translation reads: CASSGKEGQGSYEQYF.